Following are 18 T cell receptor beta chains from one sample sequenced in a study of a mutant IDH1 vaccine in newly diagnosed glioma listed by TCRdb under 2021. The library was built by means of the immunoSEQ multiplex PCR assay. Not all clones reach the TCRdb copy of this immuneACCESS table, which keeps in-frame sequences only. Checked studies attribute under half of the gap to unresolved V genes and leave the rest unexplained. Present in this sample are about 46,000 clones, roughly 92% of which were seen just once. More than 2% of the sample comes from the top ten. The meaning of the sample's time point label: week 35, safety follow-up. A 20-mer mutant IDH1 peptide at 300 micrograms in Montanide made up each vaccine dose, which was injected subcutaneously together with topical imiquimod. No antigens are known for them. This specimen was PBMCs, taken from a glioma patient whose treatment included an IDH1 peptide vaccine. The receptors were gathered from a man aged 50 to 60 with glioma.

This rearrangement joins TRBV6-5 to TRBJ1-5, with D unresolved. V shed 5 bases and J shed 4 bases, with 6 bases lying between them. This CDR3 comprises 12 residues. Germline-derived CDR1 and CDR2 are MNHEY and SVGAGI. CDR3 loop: CASSPRNQPQHF. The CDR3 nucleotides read TGTGCCAGCAGTCCCCGAAATCAGCCCCAGCATTTT.

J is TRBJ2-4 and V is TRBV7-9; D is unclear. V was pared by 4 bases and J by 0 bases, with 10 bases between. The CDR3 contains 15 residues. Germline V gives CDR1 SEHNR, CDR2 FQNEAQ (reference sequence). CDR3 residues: CASSSPGLAKNIQYF. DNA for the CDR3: TGTGCCAGCAGCTCGCCTGGGCTAGCCAAAAACATTCAGTACTTC. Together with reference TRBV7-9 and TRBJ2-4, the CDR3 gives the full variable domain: DTGVSQNPRHKITKRGQNVTFRCDPISEHNRLYWYRQTLGQGPEFLTYFQNEAQLEKSRLLSDRFSAERPKGSFSTLEIQRTEQGDSAMYLCASSSPGLAKNIQYFGAGTRLSVL.

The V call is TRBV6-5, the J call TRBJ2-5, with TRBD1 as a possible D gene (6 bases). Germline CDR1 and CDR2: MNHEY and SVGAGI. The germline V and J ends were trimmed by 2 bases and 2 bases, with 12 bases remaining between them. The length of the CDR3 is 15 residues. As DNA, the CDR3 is TGTGCCAGCAGTTACGGTAACGGACAGCAAGAGACCCAGTACTTC. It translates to CASSYGNGQQETQYF.

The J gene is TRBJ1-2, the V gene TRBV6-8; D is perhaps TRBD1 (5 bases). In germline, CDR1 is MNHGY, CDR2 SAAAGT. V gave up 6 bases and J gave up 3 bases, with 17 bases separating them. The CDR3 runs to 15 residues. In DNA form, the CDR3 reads TGTGCCAGCAGCCCGGGAAGGCGGGGGGACTATGGCTACACCTTC. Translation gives CASSPGRRGDYGYTF.

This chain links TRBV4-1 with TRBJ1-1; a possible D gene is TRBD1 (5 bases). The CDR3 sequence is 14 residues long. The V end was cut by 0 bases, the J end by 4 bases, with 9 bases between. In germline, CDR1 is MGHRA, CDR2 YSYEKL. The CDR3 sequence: CASSQDDRPTEAFF. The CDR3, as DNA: TGCGCCAGCAGCCAAGACGACAGACCCACTGAAGCTTTCTTT.

The CDR3 protein is CASSPTSGRYGDTQYF. DNA for the CDR3: TGTGCCAGCAGCCCTACTAGCGGGAGATATGGAGATACGCAGTATTTT. The genes are TRBV7-9 and TRBJ2-3, with 11 bases identical to TRBD2. Germline assignment: CDR1 SEHNR and CDR2 FQNEAQ (reference sequence). This CDR3 contains 16 residues. The trim removed 5 bases at V and 5 bases at J, leaving 9 bases unmatched.

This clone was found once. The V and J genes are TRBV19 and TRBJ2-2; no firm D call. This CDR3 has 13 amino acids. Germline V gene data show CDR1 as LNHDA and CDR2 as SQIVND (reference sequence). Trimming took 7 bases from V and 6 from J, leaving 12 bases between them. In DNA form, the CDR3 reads TGTGCCAGTACCCTGGAGCCGGCCGGGGAGCTGTTTTTT. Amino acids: CASTLEPAGELFF.

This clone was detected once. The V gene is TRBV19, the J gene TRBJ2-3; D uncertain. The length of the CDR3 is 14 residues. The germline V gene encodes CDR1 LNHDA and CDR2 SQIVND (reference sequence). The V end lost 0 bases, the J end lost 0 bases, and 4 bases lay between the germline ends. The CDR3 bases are TGTGCCAGTAGTATAGAGGACAGCACAGATACGCAGTATTTT. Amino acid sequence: CASSIEDSTDTQYF.

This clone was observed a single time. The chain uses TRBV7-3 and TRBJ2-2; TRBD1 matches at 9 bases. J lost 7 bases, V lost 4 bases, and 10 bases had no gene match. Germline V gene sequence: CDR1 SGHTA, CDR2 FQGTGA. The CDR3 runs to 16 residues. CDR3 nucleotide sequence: TGTGCCAGCAGCTCACGGACAGGGGCCCTGGGCGGGGAGCTGTTTTTT. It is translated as CASSSRTGALGGELFF.

CDR3 DNA: TGTGCCAGTAGTACAGGGAGCTACGAGCAGTACTTC. Its translation is CASSTGSYEQYF. The chain is built from TRBV19 and TRBJ2-7, with D perhaps TRBD1 or TRBD2 (5 bases each). The CDR3 is 12 residues long. Trimming left V 4 bases short and J 3 bases short, with 7 bases between. From germline, CDR1 is LNHDA and CDR2 SQIVND (reference sequence).

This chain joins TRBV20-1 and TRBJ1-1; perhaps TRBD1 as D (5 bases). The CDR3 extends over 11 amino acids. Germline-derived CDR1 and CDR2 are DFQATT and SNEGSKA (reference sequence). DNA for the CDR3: TGCAGGACGGCTCAGGGCACTGAAGCTTTCTTT. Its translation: CRTAQGTEAFF.

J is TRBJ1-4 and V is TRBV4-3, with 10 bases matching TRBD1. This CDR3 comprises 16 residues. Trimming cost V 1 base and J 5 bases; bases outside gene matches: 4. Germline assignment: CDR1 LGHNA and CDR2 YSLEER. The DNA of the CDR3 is TGCGCCAGCAGCCAAGCTTCGGACAGGGGGAATGAAAAACTGTTTTTT. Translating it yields CASSQASDRGNEKLFF.

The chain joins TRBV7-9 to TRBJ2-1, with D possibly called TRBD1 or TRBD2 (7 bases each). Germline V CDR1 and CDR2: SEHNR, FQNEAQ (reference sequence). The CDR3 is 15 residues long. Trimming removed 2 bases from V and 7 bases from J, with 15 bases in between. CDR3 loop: CASSLQGGSVNEQFF. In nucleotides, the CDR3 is TGTGCCAGCAGCTTACAGGGGGGGTCGGTGAATGAGCAGTTCTTC.

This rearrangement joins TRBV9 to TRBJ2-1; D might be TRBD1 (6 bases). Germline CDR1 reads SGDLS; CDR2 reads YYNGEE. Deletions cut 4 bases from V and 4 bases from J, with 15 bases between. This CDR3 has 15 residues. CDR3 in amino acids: CASSFRDTRYNEQFF. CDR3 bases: TGTGCCAGCAGCTTCCGGGACACCCGTTACAATGAGCAGTTCTTC.

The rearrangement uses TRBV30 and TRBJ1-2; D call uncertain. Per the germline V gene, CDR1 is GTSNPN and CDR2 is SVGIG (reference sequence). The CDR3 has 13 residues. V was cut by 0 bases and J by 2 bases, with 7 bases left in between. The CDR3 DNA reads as TGTGCCTGGAGTGTAGATGAGAACTATGGCTACACCTTC. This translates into CAWSVDENYGYTF.

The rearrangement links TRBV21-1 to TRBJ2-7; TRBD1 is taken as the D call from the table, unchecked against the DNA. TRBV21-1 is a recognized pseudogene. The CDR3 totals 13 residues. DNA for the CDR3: TGTGCCAGCAAATCGGACAGGCCCTACGAGCAGTACTTC. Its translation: CASKSDRPYEQYF.

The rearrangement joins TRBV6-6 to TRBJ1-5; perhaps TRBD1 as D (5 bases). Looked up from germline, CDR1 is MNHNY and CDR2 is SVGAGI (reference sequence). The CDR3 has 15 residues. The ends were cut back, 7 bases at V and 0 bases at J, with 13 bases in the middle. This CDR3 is CASTLEGYSNQPQHF. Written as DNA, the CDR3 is TGTGCCAGCACCCTTGAGGGGTATAGCAATCAGCCCCAGCATTTT.

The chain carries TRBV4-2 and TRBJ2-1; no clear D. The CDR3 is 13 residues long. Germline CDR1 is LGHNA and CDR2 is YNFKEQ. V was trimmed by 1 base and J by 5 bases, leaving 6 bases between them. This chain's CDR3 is CASSQGSDNEQFF. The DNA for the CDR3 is TGTGCCAGCAGCCAAGGTTCGGACAATGAGCAGTTCTTC.